What follows describes a single TCR beta chain. Its target is unknown. MiXCR, applied by TCRdb to the reads, yields one record per CDR3 protein. The data contain roughly 200,000 distinct CDR3 sequences, approximately 38% of them singletons. The entry originates in a study of T cell repertoires in cytomegalovirus infection. The wider study: Selected CMV epitopes included recently identified HLA-C-restricted ones as well as well-studied HLA-B-restricted ones.

Whole-study findings and limits: Across the ex vivo response, the dominant clonotypes were HLA-C-restricted CMV-specific TCR beta clonotypes. Of the TCR beta families, the public ones yielded a cumulative frequency that identified carriers of CMV plus the relevant HLA.

The sequence was collected from a human donor in good health (CMV status not recorded). Some clones in this sample may be carry-over from other donors' samples. Sequenced material: CD8+ T cells from cultured PBMCs, taken from culture after CMV antigen stimulation.

As DNA, the CDR3 is TGTGCCACCAGCAGAGGAGTTTTGCAGGGGTTTAGCTACGAGCAGTACTTC. Translation gives CATSRGVLQGFSYEQYF. This chain joins TRBV15 and TRBJ2-7; possibly TRBD1 for D (6 bases). The V end lost 1 base, the J end lost 3 bases, and 19 bases lay between the germline ends. The CDR3 covers 17 residues. Per germline, CDR1 LNHNV and CDR2 YYDKDF (reference sequence).